In its sample, the clone carrying this T cell receptor (beta chain) was seen a few times. The data belong to a study of CD8+ T cells in alopecia areata. The sequencing template was cDNA reverse transcribed from extracted RNA. The repertoire was sequenced with immunoSEQ multiplex PCR; TCRdb's copy has only in-frame clones and lacks some. The sample shows some 150,000 clones, around 71% of them seen only once. Researchers gathered lesional scalp punch biopsies and peripheral blood from patients with alopecia areata. From PBMCs, CD4+ and CD8+ T cells were sorted. The TCR was taken from a human donor with alopecia areata. Sequencing used CD8+ T cells sorted from blood, obtained at week 0.

The CDR3 DNA follows: TGTGCCAGCAGTGAATGGGACAGGGGGGACACCTACGAGCAGTACTTC. This encodes CASSEWDRGDTYEQYF. V is TRBV6-1 and J is TRBJ2-7; 11 bases are a match to TRBD1. CDR1 and CDR2 (germline): MNHNS, SASEGT. This CDR3 is built from 16 residues. Germline trimming cut 2 bases from V and 2 bases from J; bases unmatched to any gene: 5.